The entry that follows covers one T cell receptor beta chain sequence. The data are from a study of blood T cell repertoires in COVID-19. Study information: Acute and convalescent COVID-19 specimens originated in the United States, Italy and Spain. Sources were T cells, B-cell-depleted T cells, or PBMCs; the material itself was cDNA or gDNA.

As handled by the study authors: Reference gene primer amplification gave nucleated cell count estimates. The method was immunoSEQ multiplex PCR; TCRdb's version includes in-frame clones alone and lacks a portion of them. V and J calls plus clone size are reproduced from that table; the DNA served to infer D and trimming. The table shows tens of thousands of clones, with 75% to 90% occurring only once. CDR3 length equals 16 residues. Germline V gives CDR1 MNHEY, CDR2 SVGAGI. Trimming took 4 bases from V and 3 from J; bases not matched to a gene: 10. Sequencing was carried out using peripheral blood. The source of this sequence is a man between 60 and 70 years old with acute or convalescent COVID-19. The chain recombines TRBV6-5 with TRBJ2-7; 9 bases agree with TRBD2. The DNA for the CDR3 is TGTGCCAGCAGTTTGGGCGGGGGGGCATCCTACTACGAGCAGTACTTC. Amino acids: CASSLGGGASYYEQYF.